One sample yielded the 30 T cell receptor beta chains listed below, sequenced in a study of cytotoxic CD8 clonotypes in ibrutinib-treated CLL. Sequenced by immunoSEQ multiplex PCR; TCRdb stores in-frame clones only, minus some. Among 150,000 or so clones listed, approximately 84% were seen once. The sample in question was PBMCs, obtained after 24 months of ibrutinib treatment. The receptors shown here come from a human donor with chronic lymphocytic leukemia.

This rearrangement joins TRBV9 to TRBJ1-2, with 10 bases aligning to TRBD1. V lost 3 bases, J lost 4 bases, and 15 bases stayed unmatched. CDR1 and CDR2 (germline): SGDLS, YYNGEE. The CDR3 contains 18 residues. The CDR3 region is CASSEEFGTGAVTYGYTF. CDR3 DNA: TGTGCCAGCAGCGAGGAATTTGGGACAGGGGCAGTAACCTATGGCTACACCTTC.

The V call is TRBV11-2, the J call TRBJ2-2; TRBD2 aligns across 8 bases. Losses at the gene ends were 6 bases for V and 1 base for J; bases not matched to a gene: 4. The CDR3 extends over 15 amino acids. The germline CDR1 and CDR2 sequences are SGHAT and FQNNGV. Here the CDR3 DNA reads TGTGCCAGCAGGGAACTAGCGGTGAACACCGGGGAGCTGTTTTTT. Its translation: CASRELAVNTGELFF.

The genes are TRBV2 and TRBJ1-2, with D perhaps matching TRBD1 (5 bases). CDR3 length: 16 residues. Germline CDR1 reads SNHLY; CDR2 reads FYNNEI. The V gene lost 4 bases and the J gene lost 4 bases, with 19 bases spanning the gap. CDR3 sequence (DNA): TGTGCCAGCAGTGTGGGCAGGGTTACGGGCGGCTATGGCTACACCTTC. Encoded protein: CASSVGRVTGGYGYTF.

This chain uses TRBV6-5 with TRBJ1-5, with 7 bases that match TRBD1. CDR1 MNHEY and CDR2 SVGAGI come from the germline V gene. J lost 6 bases, V lost 4 bases, and 3 bases had no gene match. The CDR3 is 13 residues long. The CDR3: CASSWQGGQPQHF. Written as DNA, the CDR3 is TGTGCCAGCAGTTGGCAGGGGGGTCAGCCCCAGCATTTT.

The chain employs TRBV7-2 and TRBJ2-2; D is unresolved. V gave up 1 base and J gave up 3 bases, with 3 bases separating them. Germline assignment: CDR1 SGHTA and CDR2 FQGNSA. This CDR3 is built from 13 residues. In nucleotides, the CDR3 is TGTGCCAGCAGCTTAGTCGACACCGGGGAGCTGTTTTTT. Its protein is CASSLVDTGELFF.

The V gene is TRBV28, the J gene TRBJ1-1, with TRBD1 matching over 8 bases. Looked up from germline, CDR1 is MDHEN and CDR2 is SYDVKM. CDR3 length: 15 amino acids. V lost 5 bases and J lost 1; bases outside the gene matches: 6. CDR3 loop: CASSPRGQGNTEAFF. CDR3 nucleotide sequence: TGTGCCAGCAGTCCCCGCGGACAGGGGAACACTGAAGCTTTCTTT.

The chain has TRBV5-8 and TRBJ2-7; D possibly matches TRBD1 or TRBD2 (6 bases each). The CDR3 contains 15 residues. Trimming took off 5 bases at V and 3 bases at J, with 18 bases between the two ends. Germline V gene sequence: CDR1 SGHTS, CDR2 YDEGEE. The CDR3 spells CASRGGRTAFYEQYF. For the CDR3, the DNA is TGTGCCAGCAGGGGGGGCAGGACAGCCTTCTACGAGCAGTACTTC.

This chain links TRBV6-5 with TRBJ1-2; D ambiguous. There are 11 residues in the CDR3. Germline loops: CDR1 MNHEY, CDR2 SVGAGI. Trimming removed 8 bases from V and 4 bases from J, with 8 bases in between. In DNA form, the CDR3 reads TGTGCCAGCGGAGACGGCTATGGCTACACCTTC. Translated: CASGDGYGYTF.

The chain combines TRBV7-9 with TRBJ2-3, with 7 bases identical to TRBD2. The germline CDR1 and CDR2 sequences are SEHNR and FQNEAQ (reference sequence). The junction had 2 bases not matched to a gene; V was cut back by 4 bases and J by 1 base. This CDR3 has 14 amino acids. The CDR3 DNA reads as TGTGCCAGCAGCTCGGGACTACGCACAGATACGCAGTATTTT. Translated: CASSSGLRTDTQYF. The entire variable domain, with the rest obtained from reference TRBV7-9 and TRBJ2-3, is as follows: DTGVSQNPRHKITKRGQNVTFRCDPISEHNRLYWYRQTLGQGPEFLTYFQNEAQLEKSRLLSDRFSAERPKGSFSTLEIQRTEQGDSAMYLCASSSGLRTDTQYFGPGTRLTVL.

J is TRBJ1-1 and V is TRBV18, with TRBD1 identical over 9 bases. This CDR3 comprises 14 residues. V trimming: 6 bases; J trimming: 10 bases; junction bases outside the gene matches: 12. Germline CDR1 and CDR2: KGHSH and LQKENI. CDR3 coding DNA: TGTGCCAGCTCCCCGCCTGGGGACAGGGTGGGAGCTTTCTTT. Its translation is CASSPPGDRVGAFF.

The V and J genes are TRBV30 and TRBJ1-2, with 9 bases aligning to TRBD1. Germline V gene lookup returns CDR1 GTSNPN and CDR2 SVGIG (reference sequence). This CDR3 is built from 15 residues. Losses at the gene ends were 2 bases for V and 4 bases for J; bases not matched to a gene: 8. The CDR3 DNA reads as TGTGCCTGGAGTTTCAAAGGGACAGGGAGCTATGGCTACACCTTC. Its protein is CAWSFKGTGSYGYTF.

The gene calls are TRBV9 and TRBJ2-4; TRBD1 is a possible D gene (5 bases). This CDR3 region has 13 residues. Looked up from germline, CDR1 is SGDLS and CDR2 is YYNGEE. V was pared by 4 bases and J by 7 bases, with 12 bases between. DNA for the CDR3: TGTGCCAGCAGCCCCCAGGGCCACAACATTCAGTACTTC. Protein sequence: CASSPQGHNIQYF. The full variable domain, with the rest looked up from reference TRBV9 and TRBJ2-4, is DSGVTQTPKHLITATGQRVTLRCSPRSGDLSVYWYQQSLDQGLQFLIQYYNGEERAKGNILERFSAQQFPDLHSELNLSSLELGDSALYFCASSPQGHNIQYFGAGTRLSVL.

The chain employs TRBV7-2 and TRBJ2-1, with unresolved D. The CDR3 is 15 residues long. Germline loops: CDR1 SGHTA, CDR2 FQGNSA. Trimming left V 5 bases short and J 1 base short, with 12 bases between. The DNA of the CDR3 is TGTGCCAGCAGCCAACCCCCCAATTCCTACAATGAGCAGTTCTTC. This gives the protein CASSQPPNSYNEQFF. Using reference TRBV7-2 and TRBJ2-1 for the parts outside the CDR3, the full variable domain is GAGVSQSPSNKVTEKGKDVELRCDPISGHTALYWYRQSLGQGLEFLIYFQGNSAPDKSGLPSDRFSAERTGGSVSTLTIQRTQQEDSAVYLCASSQPPNSYNEQFFGPGTRLTVL.

The rearrangement joins TRBV11-2 to TRBJ1-1; 7 bases map to TRBD1. The trim removed 5 bases at V and 3 bases at J, leaving 6 bases unmatched. Germline V lookup: CDR1 SGHAT, CDR2 FQNNGV. The length of the CDR3 is 14 residues. The CDR3 nucleotides read TGTGCCAGCAGCGCCCGCAGGGGGGACACTGAAGCTTTCTTT. This translates into CASSARRGDTEAFF.

In regard to this clone: A read error may produce the germline difference seen at one junction end. The rearrangement uses TRBV7-7 and TRBJ2-1, with D possibly matching TRBD1 (5 bases). The germline CDR1 and CDR2 sequences are SSHAT and FNYEAQ (reference sequence). The length of the CDR3 is 13 residues. This chain's CDR3 is CASSFSGLHEQFF. The CDR3 coding sequence is TGTGCTAGCAGCTTTTCAGGGCTCCATGAGCAGTTCTTC.

Only one count was recorded for this clone. The chain joins TRBV7-6 to TRBJ2-7; 7 bases match TRBD1. Trimming took 5 bases from V and 0 from J; bases not matched to a gene: 10. The CDR3 is 16 residues long. The germline gives CDR1 SGHVS, CDR2 FNYEAQ. The DNA of the CDR3 is TGTGCCAGCAGCACTTTACAGGGGTTAAGCTCCTACGAGCAGTACTTC. This translates into CASSTLQGLSSYEQYF.

The V call is TRBV9, the J call TRBJ1-4, with D possibly matching TRBD1 (6 bases). The V end was cut by 10 bases, the J end by 5 bases, with 30 bases between. The CDR3 sequence is 18 residues long. Germline values: CDR1 SGDLS, CDR2 YYNGEE. The CDR3 here is CAHPCGGDTLRGNEKLFF. CDR3 in DNA: TGTGCCCACCCATGCGGGGGGGACACATTGAGAGGGAATGAAAAACTGTTTTTT.

The V and J genes are TRBV6-5 and TRBJ2-7; no firm D call. CDR3 length: 14 amino acids. The V end lost 6 bases, the J end lost 0 bases, and 12 bases lay between the germline ends. Germline CDR1 is MNHEY and CDR2 is SVGAGI. In DNA form, the CDR3 reads TGTGCCAGCAGGCGCCATGTCACCTCCTACGAGCAGTACTTC. Protein sequence: CASRRHVTSYEQYF.

The chain joins TRBV27 to TRBJ1-1; perhaps TRBD1 as D (5 bases). The CDR3 runs to 12 residues. V was trimmed by 6 bases and J by 4 bases, leaving 9 bases between them. CDR1 and CDR2 (germline): MNHEY, SMNVEV (reference sequence). The CDR3 DNA reads TGTGCCAGCAGAGGGGTTTTCACTGAAGCTTTCTTT. This gives the protein CASRGVFTEAFF.

In this sample, this clone turned up a few times. One end of the junction does not line up with germline, which may come from a read error. The chain combines TRBV2 with TRBJ2-2, with D perhaps TRBD2 (6 bases). There are 15 residues in the CDR3. The germline CDR1 and CDR2 sequences are SNHLY and FYNNEI. The CDR3 loop reads CASSEVSAGTGELFF. CDR3 nucleotides: TGTGCCAGCAGCGAAGTCTCAGCGGGCACCGGGGAGCTGTTTTTT.

The chain employs TRBV29-1 and TRBJ1-2, with TRBD1 matching over 8 bases. The germline gives CDR1 SQVTM, CDR2 ANQGSEA. The V gene end was trimmed by 5 bases and the J gene end by 3 bases; junction bases not matched to a gene: 14. This CDR3 contains 16 residues. The DNA for the CDR3 is TGCAGCGTTCCAGGGGGCGACCAGATATATTACTATGGCTACACCTTC. Translation: CSVPGGDQIYYYGYTF.

The chain joins TRBV2 to TRBJ1-6; D is unresolved. Between the trimmed V and J ends, which lost 2 bases and 10 bases, there was a span of 9 bases. The germline V gene encodes CDR1 SNHLY and CDR2 FYNNEI. CDR3 length equals 13 residues. Written as DNA, the CDR3 is TGTGCCAGCAGTGAAAGCGGGAACTCACCCCTCCACTTT. Residues: CASSESGNSPLHF.

This clone was found a few times. This chain joins TRBV30 and TRBJ1-4; 11 bases fit TRBD1. The CDR3 is 15 residues long. V was clipped by 2 bases and J by 8 bases; unmatched bases: 7. Germline V gene lookup returns CDR1 GTSNPN and CDR2 SVGIG (reference sequence). The CDR3 coding sequence is TGTGCCTGGAGTTGGGCGGGGACAGGGGGAGAAAAACTGTTTTTT. This encodes CAWSWAGTGGEKLFF.

CDR3 DNA sequence: TGTGCCAGCAGCTGGGGACAGGGGTCCTCTCCCCTTAACACTGAAGCTTTCTTT. Its protein is CASSWGQGSSPLNTEAFF. The rearrangement links TRBV5-8 to TRBJ1-1; 10 bases line up with TRBD1. Germline V gene lookup returns CDR1 SGHTS and CDR2 YDEGEE. The CDR3 is 18 amino acids. Trimming took 3 bases from V and 2 from J; bases not matched to a gene: 13.

The J gene is TRBJ1-1, the V gene TRBV10-3, with no clear D. The CDR3 is made up of 14 amino acids. Trimming left V 2 bases short and J 2 bases short, with 9 bases between. CDR1 is ENHRY, CDR2 SYGVKD, per germline. CDR3 sequence reads: CAISEELTNTEAFF. Here the CDR3 DNA reads TGTGCCATCAGTGAGGAACTTACAAACACTGAAGCTTTCTTT.

This clone has only one observation. The chain joins TRBV15 to TRBJ2-7; TRBD2 agrees at 8 bases. Germline values: CDR1 LNHNV, CDR2 YYDKDF (reference sequence). The CDR3 extends over 15 amino acids. Trimming at V came to 4 bases and at J to 0 bases, leaving 5 bases not matched to a gene. The CDR3 DNA reads TGTGCCACCAGCACGGGGGCGGGGGGCTCCTACGAGCAGTACTTC. This translates into CATSTGAGGSYEQYF. The whole variable domain, remainder taken from reference TRBV15 and TRBJ2-7, is DAMVIQNPRYQVTQFGKPVTLSCSQTLNHNVMYWYQQKSSQAPKLLFHYYDKDFNNEADTPDNFQSRRPNTSFCFLDIRSPGLGDTAMYLCATSTGAGGSYEQYFGPGTRLTVT.

The chain joins TRBV7-9 to TRBJ2-2, with unresolved D. Per germline, CDR1 SEHNR and CDR2 FQNEAQ (reference sequence). Trimming shortened V by 5 bases and J by 4 bases, and 14 bases separated the two germline ends. The CDR3 contains 15 residues. In DNA form, the CDR3 reads TGTGCCAGCAGCCCGCCCGAAGCCCCCACCGGGGAGCTGTTTTTT. Translation: CASSPPEAPTGELFF.

The V call is TRBV15, the J call TRBJ1-1; no clear D gene. CDR3 length: 13 amino acids. Germline assignment: CDR1 LNHNV and CDR2 YYDKDF (reference sequence). V was clipped by 0 bases and J by 0 bases, with 2 bases between them. In DNA form, the CDR3 reads TGTGCCACCAGCAGAGATGTGAACACTGAAGCTTTCTTT. Amino acids: CATSRDVNTEAFF. The entire variable domain, with the rest obtained from reference TRBV15 and TRBJ1-1, is as follows: DAMVIQNPRYQVTQFGKPVTLSCSQTLNHNVMYWYQQKSSQAPKLLFHYYDKDFNNEADTPDNFQSRRPNTSFCFLDIRSPGLGDTAMYLCATSRDVNTEAFFGQGTRLTVV.

The table lists this clone with a count of one. The rearrangement links TRBV2 to TRBJ1-5; D remains ambiguous. The ends were cut back, 6 bases at V and 1 base at J, with 16 bases in the middle. Germline-derived CDR1 and CDR2 are SNHLY and FYNNEI. CDR3 length: 16 amino acids. DNA of the CDR3: TGTGCCAGCAGCCCGTCGGTCATAATAAGCAATCAGCCCCAGCATTTT. Its translation: CASSPSVIISNQPQHF.

The chain recombines TRBV11-3 with TRBJ2-3; 10 positions match TRBD2. V shed 4 bases, J shed 4 bases, and the junction held 8 bases outside the gene matches. This CDR3 has 16 amino acids. Germline V gene data show CDR1 as SGHNT and CDR2 as YENEEA. CDR3 loop: CASSSASGSRSDTQYF. The CDR3 DNA reads as TGTGCCAGCAGCTCGGCTAGCGGGAGTCGTTCAGATACGCAGTATTTT.